This TCR beta chain came from a study of post-analysis software for immune sequencing data. The overall study: The disease courses spanned relapsing-remitting, secondary progressive and progressive-relapsing forms of multiple sclerosis.

The study's findings and limits: Versus controls, multiple sclerosis patients showed significantly lower diversity (normalized Chao1).

Unique molecular identifiers tagged the TCR beta cDNA libraries. TCRdb re-analysed the PCR reads in MiXCR, keeping a single row per CDR3 protein. The table lists over 700,000 distinct CDR3 sequences, around 27% of them singletons. This clonotype was seen once. Its specificity is not known. Sequenced material: blood. The sequence derives from a girl between 10 and 17 years old with multiple sclerosis.

The CDR3 nucleotides are TGCGCCAGCAGCGTTCAGTGGGGCACTGAAGCTTTCTTT. It is translated as CASSVQWGTEAFF. The chain links TRBV5-1 to TRBJ1-1; unclear D gene. The CDR3 is 13 amino acids. V was clipped by 4 bases and J by 4 bases, with 11 bases between them. Germline lookup yields CDR1 SGHRS and CDR2 YFSETQ.